Listed below are T cell receptor beta chains from one sample, sequenced in a study of cytomegalovirus exposure and HLA in healthy donors. Data came from immunoSEQ multiplex PCR; TCRdb stores just in-frame clones and leaves some out. Here the sample spans some 110,000 clones, around 75% being singletons. The specimen was PBMCs. These receptors all stem from a man younger than 40 in good health and CMV-seronegative. Both conserved end residues are part of each CDR3. The order of the fields is clone size, J gene, D gene, V gene, CDR3 DNA, CDR3 protein. A D gene is named only where the DNA matches it firmly. Some rows mark clone size as missing; the rest say once, few, many or name a class of expanded clone.

>NA|TRBJ2-7|NA|TRBV7-2
TGTGCCAGCAGCTTAGCGCCGCTGACAGTCTACGAGCAGTACTTC
CASSLAPLTVYEQYF
>NA|TRBJ2-1|TRBD2|TRBV29-1
TGCAGCGTCCGAACGGGACTAGCGGGGGGCAATGAGCAGTTCTTC
CSVRTGLAGGNEQFF
>NA|TRBJ1-2|TRBD1|TRBV27
TGTGCCAGCAGAACTCAGGGGGCTAACTATGGCTACACCTTC
CASRTQGANYGYTF
>once|TRBJ2-7|NA|TRBV10-2
TGCGCCAGCAGTGACCTGGCAGGGCGTACAGGCGAGCAGTACTTC
CASSDLAGRTGEQYF
>few|TRBJ1-1|NA|TRBV19
TGTGCCAGTAGTAAGTCCAGGGCGGTATATGAAGCTTTCTTT
CASSKSRAVYEAFF
>NA|TRBJ2-3|TRBD1|TRBV4-3
TGCGCCAGCAGCCAAGTAGGGCGCAGGGGGAGCGCAGATACGCAGTATTTT
CASSQVGRRGSADTQYF
>NA|TRBJ1-5|TRBD1|TRBV2
TGTGCCAGCAGTGGAGCTCAGGGGGCTCATCAGCCCCAGCATTTT
CASSGAQGAHQPQHF
>NA|TRBJ2-7|TRBD1|TRBV15
TGTGCCACCAGCAGCCTTCGACAGGGGGCCTACGAGCAGTACTTC
CATSSLRQGAYEQYF
>NA|TRBJ1-5|TRBD1|TRBV7-2
TGTGCCAGCAGCTTTTTCGGCCGGGGCAGGGGGCAAAGCAATCAGCCCCAGCATTTT
CASSFFGRGRGQSNQPQHF
>NA|TRBJ2-7|NA|TRBV2
TGTGCCAGCCAGACGGTGGGGGGTCTCTCCGAGCAGTACTTC
CASQTVGGLSEQYF